Each of the 3 T cell receptor beta chains below was sequenced from the same sample in a study of CXCR3-negative and CXCR3-positive naive CD8 T cells. The study made its TRB cDNA libraries by 5' RACE, adding UMI labels. TCRdb reanalyzed the 5' RACE reads, giving one entry per CDR3 protein sequence and no DNA. This sample contains fewer than 80,000 distinct CDR3 sequences. The material sequenced was naive CXCR3- CD8+ T cells from blood. Subset: CD45RO-CCR7+CD27+CD95- naive CD8+ T cells lacking CXCR3 (TNR3-). The receptors were gathered from a human donor in good health. Some clones in this sample may be carry-over from other donors' samples.

The chain recombines TRBV7-2 with TRBJ2-1. The CDR3 totals 13 residues. Germline assignment: CDR1 SGHTA and CDR2 FQGNSA. The CDR3 protein is CASSPYPSNEQFF.

The rearrangement uses TRBV5-5 and TRBJ2-1; TCRdb selects TRBD2, and the lack of DNA leaves this call unchecked. Germline V gene data show CDR1 as SGHKS and CDR2 as YYEKEE (reference sequence). The CDR3 contains 18 residues. The chain's CDR3 is CASSLRLAGAGSYNEQFF. Looking up the rest from reference TRBV5-5 and TRBJ2-1 gives the full variable domain: DAGVTQSPTHLIKTRGQQVTLRCSPISGHKSVSWYQQVLGQGPQFIFQYYEKEERGRGNFPDRFSARQFPNYSSELNVNALLLGDSALYLCASSLRLAGAGSYNEQFFGPGTRLTVL.

The V call is TRBV4-3, the J call TRBJ1-1; absent DNA, TCRdb's TRBD1 call cannot be checked. This CDR3 has 14 residues. Germline assignment: CDR1 LGHNA and CDR2 YSLEER. The chain's CDR3 is CASSQRPGQTEAFF.